The sequence of this T cell receptor beta chain was determined in a study of vaccination and CD4 T cells after COVID-19. Remarks on this clonotype: Its antigen is still unknown.

The CDR3 contains 16 residues. Trimming took off 9 bases at V and 5 bases at J, with 25 bases between the two ends. In germline, CDR1 is MNHNS, CDR2 SASEGT. Treatment here: roughly 11-day PBMC culture with coronavirus spike peptide pools or control peptides (ViraFEST assay). Sequencing of cultured CD4+ T cell DNA used the Oncomine TCR Beta short-read assay. TCRdb recomputed calls from the PCR reads with MiXCR, one row per CDR3 protein. The profile shows 3,500 to 4,500 distinct CDR3 sequences, about 20% of them singletons. The chain combines TRBV6-1 with TRBJ1-1, with TRBD1 as a possible D gene (5 bases). This clonotype originated in a human donor who had recovered from COVID-19. This specimen consisted of CD4+ T cells from blood, cultured in vitro, obtained after SARS-CoV-2 vaccination. CDR3 in DNA: TGTGCCAGTAGCGTCCCTAAGGGGAGGGGAAAAACTGAAGCTTTCTTT. Residues: CASSVPKGRGKTEAFF.